The 20 T cell receptor beta chains given below trace back to one sample, sequenced in a study of blood T cell repertoires in COVID-19. The repertoire was sequenced with immunoSEQ multiplex PCR; TCRdb's copy has only in-frame clones and lacks some. The repertoire holds roughly 85,000 clones, with 70% to 90% as singletons. The specimen sequenced was peripheral blood. These receptors were obtained from a man aged 45 to 65 with active or convalescent COVID-19.

The chain employs TRBV15 and TRBJ2-1, with 7 bases aligning to TRBD2. Germline CDR1 is LNHNV and CDR2 is YYDKDF (reference sequence). Trimming at V came to 3 bases and at J to 1 base, leaving 6 bases not matched to a gene. The CDR3 extends over 16 amino acids. The CDR3 sequence: CATSRTKGGSYNEQFF. CDR3 sequence (DNA): TGTGCCACCAGCAGGACCAAGGGAGGGTCCTACAATGAGCAGTTCTTC.

This rearrangement joins TRBV25-1 to TRBJ1-3; 9 nucleotides agree with TRBD1. This CDR3 is 16 amino acids long. V lost 7 bases and J lost 2; bases outside the gene matches: 9. CDR1 MGHDK and CDR2 SYGVNS come from the germline V gene. The CDR3 protein is CASTPGQGFTGNTIYF. In nucleotides, the CDR3 is TGTGCCAGCACTCCGGGACAGGGTTTCACTGGAAACACCATATATTTT.

The chain recombines TRBV7-2 with TRBJ2-1; tentatively, D is TRBD2 (7 bases). With 0 bases removed from V and 8 bases from J, the gap between germline ends came to 11 bases. The CDR3 has 14 amino acids. Germline assignment: CDR1 SGHTA and CDR2 FQGNSA. The DNA of the CDR3 is TGTGCCAGCAGCTTAGCGGGGGGGCTCGATGAGCAGTTCTTC. It is translated as CASSLAGGLDEQFF.

This clone was observed once. The V call is TRBV27, the J call TRBJ2-7, with D perhaps matching TRBD1 (5 bases). CDR3 length equals 11 residues. Germline CDR1 reads MNHEY; CDR2 reads SMNVEV (reference sequence). V gave up 5 bases and J gave up 5 bases, with 7 bases separating them. DNA of the CDR3: TGTGCCAGCAGTAAAGGGGACGAGCAGTACTTC. Residues: CASSKGDEQYF.

The chain couples TRBV6-6 to TRBJ2-4; D may be TRBD2 (6 bases). Trimming removed 5 bases from V and 0 bases from J, with 17 bases in between. CDR1 MNHNY and CDR2 SVGAGI come from the germline V gene (reference sequence). CDR3 length: 17 amino acids. The CDR3 DNA follows: TGTGCCAGCAGTCCGCACGGGGCGGGGCGAGCCAAAAACATTCAGTACTTC. Translation gives CASSPHGAGRAKNIQYF.

The chain employs TRBV28 and TRBJ1-2, with D possibly being TRBD1 (6 bases). This CDR3 contains 14 residues. V was trimmed by 4 bases and J by 8 bases, leaving 17 bases between them. Germline V gene data show CDR1 as MDHEN and CDR2 as SYDVKM. CDR3 coding DNA: TGTGCCAGCAGTTCTCTCCTCCAGACAGGCGGCTACACCTTC. It codes for CASSSLLQTGGYTF.

The chain joins TRBV18 to TRBJ1-5; TRBD1 matches at 9 bases. The CDR3 spans 14 residues. The junction had 1 base not matched to a gene; V was cut back by 2 bases and J by 5 bases. Germline-derived CDR1 and CDR2 are KGHSH and LQKENI. The CDR3 protein is CASSPGTGHQPQHF. As DNA, the CDR3 is TGTGCCAGCTCACCAGGGACAGGGCATCAGCCCCAGCATTTT.

The chain recombines TRBV4-3 with TRBJ1-2, with D possibly matching TRBD1 (5 bases). CDR1 is LGHNA, CDR2 YSLEER, per germline. The CDR3 is 14 residues long. V lost 0 bases to trimming and J lost 3 bases, with 8 bases between them. The CDR3 is CASSQEQGYYGYTF. The CDR3 nucleotides read TGCGCCAGCAGCCAAGAGCAGGGATACTATGGCTACACCTTC.

The V and J genes are TRBV30 and TRBJ2-7, with 9 bases lining up with TRBD1. The CDR3 loop spans 15 amino acids. Germline V gene lookup returns CDR1 GTSNPN and CDR2 SVGIG (reference sequence). With V trimmed by 8 bases and J by 5 bases, 16 bases remained unmatched. In DNA, the CDR3 is TGTGCCGGGACCCTCTGGACAGGGGATCGCAACGAGCAGTACTTC. It specifies CAGTLWTGDRNEQYF.

V usage is TRBV15 and J usage is TRBJ2-2; 7 nucleotides agree with TRBD2. Germline CDR1 reads LNHNV; CDR2 reads YYDKDF (reference sequence). V was clipped by 0 bases and J by 2 bases; unmatched bases: 21. The CDR3 sequence is 22 residues long. The chain's CDR3 is CATSRDWEDSTSGDPNTGELFF. Here the CDR3 DNA reads TGTGCCACCAGCAGAGATTGGGAAGACTCTACCAGCGGGGACCCTAACACCGGGGAGCTGTTTTTT.

The chain carries TRBV14 and TRBJ2-3, with TRBD2 identical over 10 bases. Looked up from germline, CDR1 is SGHDN and CDR2 is FVKESK. There are 17 residues in the CDR3. Losses at the gene ends were 3 bases for V and 2 bases for J; bases not matched to a gene: 8. The CDR3 region has the DNA TGTGCCAGCAGCCACGATCTAGCGGGGGCAAACACAGATACGCAGTATTTT. Amino acid sequence: CASSHDLAGANTDTQYF.

The CDR3 DNA is TGTGCCAGCAGTTCCCCTCCCCCTTCCTCGCAGTTCTTC. Amino acid sequence: CASSSPPPSSQFF. V is TRBV28 and J is TRBJ2-1; D not resolved. This CDR3 has 13 residues. Germline V gives CDR1 MDHEN, CDR2 SYDVKM. The ends were cut back, 4 bases at V and 12 bases at J, with 16 bases in the middle.

The chain joins TRBV27 to TRBJ1-2, with 8 nucleotides matching TRBD1. V lost 0 bases and J lost 6; bases outside the gene matches: 9. The CDR3 is made up of 16 amino acids. CDR1 is MNHEY, CDR2 SMNVEV, per germline (reference sequence). For the CDR3, the DNA is TGTGCCAGCAGTTTATCGACCCCGACAGGGGTAGATGGCTACACCTTC. Its protein is CASSLSTPTGVDGYTF.

The chain carries TRBV28 and TRBJ1-1; D uncertain. The CDR3 extends over 14 amino acids. The germline V and J ends were trimmed by 7 bases and 2 bases, with 14 bases remaining between them. The germline V gene encodes CDR1 MDHEN and CDR2 SYDVKM. In nucleotides, the CDR3 is TGTGCCAGCACATTGGCCGGGAGAAACACTGAAGCTTTCTTT. Its translation: CASTLAGRNTEAFF. The complete variable domain, with remaining parts taken from reference TRBV28 and TRBJ1-1, reads DVKVTQSSRYLVKRTGEKVFLECVQDMDHENMFWYRQDPGLGLRLIYFSYDVKMKEKGDIPEGYSVSREKKERFSLILESASTNQTSMYLCASTLAGRNTEAFFGQGTRLTVV.

The chain recombines TRBV10-3 with TRBJ2-3; 9 bases match TRBD1. This CDR3 has 14 residues. CDR1 is ENHRY, CDR2 SYGVKD, per germline. V lost 6 bases and J lost 7; bases outside the gene matches: 8. The chain's CDR3 is CAISWTGEGYTQYF. The CDR3 nucleotides read TGTGCCATCAGCTGGACAGGGGAGGGATATACGCAGTATTTT.

This sequence joins TRBV6-5 and TRBJ2-7; D is ambiguous. This CDR3 contains 14 residues. Trimming took off 4 bases at V and 0 bases at J, with 10 bases between the two ends. The germline gives CDR1 MNHEY, CDR2 SVGAGI. The CDR3: CASSFQSSSYEQYF. CDR3 bases: TGTGCCAGCAGTTTTCAATCTAGCTCCTACGAGCAGTACTTC.

This chain joins TRBV10-3 and TRBJ2-3; 11 nucleotides match TRBD1. The germline V gene has CDR1 ENHRY and CDR2 SYGVKD. This CDR3 contains 15 residues. The V and J ends lost 7 bases and 6 bases, in that order; junction bases with no gene match: 9. The chain's CDR3 is CAIKPDRGQGDTQYF. CDR3 in DNA: TGTGCCATCAAGCCGGACAGGGGGCAAGGGGATACGCAGTATTTT.

The V gene is TRBV5-1, the J gene TRBJ2-1; TRBD1 aligns across 9 bases. This CDR3 contains 16 residues. The V segment lost 2 bases and the J segment 1 base; nucleotides outside the gene matches: 4. CDR1 SGHRS and CDR2 YFSETQ come from the germline V gene. Here the CDR3 reads CASSLGTGLSYNEQFF. For the CDR3, the DNA is TGCGCCAGCAGCTTAGGGACAGGGTTATCCTACAATGAGCAGTTCTTC.

The chain is built from TRBV10-1 and TRBJ1-1; TRBD1 agrees at 8 bases. The length of the CDR3 is 14 residues. V was clipped by 2 bases and J by 2 bases; unmatched bases: 1. CDR1 is WNHNN and CDR2 is SYGVQD in the germline V gene (reference sequence). For the CDR3, the DNA is TGCGCCAGCAGTGAGGGACAGGGAAACACTGAAGCTTTCTTT. Its protein is CASSEGQGNTEAFF.

The CDR3 spells CASSSLAGGPEQFF. CDR3 DNA: TGTGCCAGCAGTTCACTAGCGGGAGGGCCAGAGCAGTTCTTC. The J gene is TRBJ2-1, the V gene TRBV2; TRBD2 matches at 13 bases. Unmatched junction bases numbered 5, after V lost 5 bases and J lost 10 bases. The CDR3 is made up of 14 amino acids. Germline CDR1 and CDR2: SNHLY and FYNNEI.